The entry that follows covers one TCR beta chain sequence. The germline gives CDR1 LNHDA, CDR2 SQIVND (reference sequence). CDR3 length: 15 residues. V lost 8 bases and J lost 2; bases outside the gene matches: 4. Methods used by the authors: Reference gene primer amplification in the assay estimated nucleated cell counts. Assay used: immunoSEQ multiplex PCR; TCRdb lists only in-frame clones, some missing. V and J calls and clone size are given by that table; D and trimming were obtained from the DNA. The sample yields about 200,000 clones, about 80% seen once. This entry belongs to a study of blood T cell repertoires in COVID-19. Study overall: The study drew acute and convalescent COVID-19 samples from the United States, Italy and Spain. T cells, B-cell-depleted T cells, or PBMCs provided the cDNA or gDNA that served as material.

This TCR was recovered from a human donor with acute or convalescent COVID-19. The donor label of this sample is uncertain. The chain has TRBV19 and TRBJ2-6; 9 bases fit TRBD1. Source material: peripheral blood. CDR3 loop: CASRDRGTGANVLTF. In nucleotides, the CDR3 is TGTGCCAGTCGCGACAGGGGGACTGGGGCCAACGTCCTGACTTTC.